The 25 T cell receptor beta chains below all came from one sample that was sequenced in a study of prognosis after radiotherapy for stage I lung cancer. Amplification of TCR beta CDR3 from genomic DNA used two-round multiplex PCR. First-round PCR used primers specific to each TRBV and TRBJ gene. MiXCR, applied by TCRdb to the multiplex PCR reads, yields one record per CDR3 protein. The sample holds 9,500 to 13,000 distinct CDR3 sequences; 54% are singletons and the top ten take more than 6.5%. The sample in question was PBMCs, obtained before or after stereotactic body radiation therapy (not recorded which). The receptors here all came from a donor over 45 with non-small cell lung cancer.

As concerns this clonotype: Given a much more abundant clone one base away, this may be a read error. J is TRBJ2-3 and V is TRBV18, with D perhaps TRBD1 or TRBD2 (6 bases each). V was pared by 4 bases and J by 6 bases, with 11 bases between. The CDR3 totals 13 residues. From germline, CDR1 is KGHSH and CDR2 LQKENI. The chain's CDR3 is CASSQGGPDTQYF. CDR3 bases: TGTGCCAGCTCACAGGGGGGACCGGATACGCAGTATTTT.

The chain recombines TRBV6-1 with TRBJ2-7; the D gene could be TRBD1 or TRBD2 (6 bases each). The V end was cut by 7 bases, the J end by 6 bases, with 28 bases between. The CDR3 runs to 17 residues. Germline loops: CDR1 MNHNS, CDR2 SASEGT. The CDR3 DNA sequence: TGTGCCAGCACCTCACTTCAGTCGGGGGCGCTTGGACTCGAGCAGTACTTC. The encoded protein is CASTSLQSGALGLEQYF.

This clonotype showed up just once. This rearrangement joins TRBV14 to TRBJ2-2; 7 bases agree with TRBD1. The J segment lost 7 bases and the V segment lost 0 bases, leaving 14 bases of the junction unmatched. CDR3 size: 18 residues. CDR1 is SGHDN and CDR2 is FVKESK in the germline V gene. CDR3 DNA: TGTGCCAGCAGCCAAGAGACAGGGTTTAATTTTTCGGTCGGGGAGCTGTTTTTT. Its translation is CASSQETGFNFSVGELFF.

This rearrangement joins TRBV19 to TRBJ1-2; 8 positions agree with TRBD1. Germline values: CDR1 LNHDA, CDR2 SQIVND (reference sequence). The CDR3 covers 16 residues. Trimming cost V 2 bases and J 2 bases; bases outside gene matches: 7. The CDR3 DNA sequence: TGTGCCAGTAGTATAATCCTGAGGACAGGGAACTATGGCTACACCTTC. This translates into CASSIILRTGNYGYTF.

In its sample, this clonotype is medium-sized (0.01 to 0.1%). The CDR3 DNA follows: TGTGCCAGCAGCCGAAACCCTGGATATAGCTCTGGAAACACCATATATTTT. This gives the protein CASSRNPGYSSGNTIYF. The chain has TRBV3-1 and TRBJ1-3; D call uncertain. This CDR3 spans 17 amino acids. Per the germline V gene, CDR1 is LGHDT and CDR2 is YNNKEL (reference sequence). V lost 4 bases to trimming and J lost 0 bases, with 16 bases between them.

This clonotype is deemed medium-sized. The chain joins TRBV6-1 to TRBJ2-5, with 11 bases aligning to TRBD1. The germline gives CDR1 MNHNS, CDR2 SASEGT. The CDR3 covers 16 residues. V trimming: 6 bases; J trimming: 5 bases; junction bases outside the gene matches: 11. This CDR3 reads CASRRPGTGGLETQYF. Written as DNA, the CDR3 is TGTGCCAGCAGAAGACCCGGGACAGGGGGTTTGGAGACCCAGTACTTC.

This chain connects TRBV11-2 to TRBJ2-7; D is uncertain. This CDR3 is built from 12 residues. Between the trimmed V and J ends, which lost 3 bases and 4 bases, there was a span of 7 bases. Per germline, CDR1 SGHAT and CDR2 FQNNGV. CDR3 region: CASSFPGYEQYF. CDR3 nucleotide sequence: TGTGCCAGCAGCTTCCCTGGGTACGAGCAGTACTTC.

The V and J genes are TRBV30 and TRBJ2-2, with 7 bases fitting TRBD1. Germline CDR1 is GTSNPN and CDR2 is SVGIG (reference sequence). With V trimmed by 1 base and J by 4 bases, 3 bases remained unmatched. The CDR3 sequence is 14 residues long. The CDR3 DNA reads TGTGCCTGGAGTGGACAGGGATTCACCGGGGAGCTGTTTTTT. Encoded protein: CAWSGQGFTGELFF.

CDR3 in DNA: TGTGCCAGCAGTTACTCGACTAGGAACGAGCAGTACTTC. Its protein is CASSYSTRNEQYF. The chain links TRBV6-6 to TRBJ2-7; D possibly corresponds to TRBD2 (6 bases). V was clipped by 0 bases and J by 5 bases, with 8 bases between them. The CDR3 runs to 13 residues. The germline V gene has CDR1 MNHNY and CDR2 SVGAGI (reference sequence).

This clonotype ranks as medium-sized. This chain connects TRBV7-9 to TRBJ2-3, with D unresolved. CDR3 length: 15 amino acids. The germline gives CDR1 SEHNR, CDR2 FQNEAQ (reference sequence). V lost 4 bases and J lost 1, with 12 bases in between. CDR3 protein: CASSSDLRGTDTQYF. CDR3 nucleotides: TGTGCCAGCAGCTCCGATCTAAGGGGCACAGATACGCAGTATTTT.

To note about this clonotype: At one end, the junction sequence differs from germline, possibly due to a read error. This chain links TRBV6-2 or TRBV6-3 with TRBJ2-2; possibly TRBD2 for D (5 bases). CDR3 size: 15 residues. Looked up from germline, CDR1 is MNHEY and CDR2 is SVGEGT. The CDR3 DNA reads TGTGTCAGCAGTTATGGCGGGTCTTACACCGGGGAGCCGTTTTTT. It yields the protein CVSSYGGSYTGEPFF.

A remark on this clonotype: A much larger clone differs from this one at a single base, so this may be a read error. The chain carries TRBV20-1 and TRBJ2-1; D may be TRBD2 (5 bases). CDR3 size: 11 residues. Germline-derived CDR1 and CDR2 are DFQATT and SNEGSKA (reference sequence). CDR3 DNA: TGCAGTGCTAGGATAGAGGGTGAGCAGCTCTTC. It is translated as CSARIEGEQLF.

The rearrangement links TRBV6-2 or TRBV6-3 to TRBJ1-1; TRBD1 might be the D (6 bases). The CDR3 spans 14 residues. Trimming took 8 bases from V and 8 from J, leaving 21 bases between them. Germline CDR1 reads MNHEY; CDR2 reads SVGEGT. The CDR3 region is CASQIREGVKEAFF. The DNA of the CDR3 is TGTGCCAGCCAGATAAGGGAGGGGGTGAAGGAAGCTTTCTTT.

This clonotype is medium-sized by share. The CDR3 region has the DNA TGTGCCAGCAGCCCAGACCAGGGGGCGACACCCCAGCATTTT. This encodes CASSPDQGATPQHF. The V and J genes are TRBV4-2 and TRBJ1-5; 8 bases fit TRBD1. The CDR3 extends over 14 amino acids. Germline CDR1 and CDR2: LGHNA and YNFKEQ. With V trimmed by 4 bases and J by 10 bases, 9 bases remained unmatched.

The sample holds many counts of this clonotype. The genes are TRBV20-1 and TRBJ2-5, with 7 bases matching TRBD2. V shed 4 bases, J shed 0 bases, and the junction held 8 bases outside the gene matches. Germline CDR1 reads DFQATT; CDR2 reads SNEGSKA (reference sequence). The CDR3 totals 15 residues. The CDR3 here is CSATGAGEDQETQYF. The CDR3 DNA follows: TGCAGTGCTACCGGGGCGGGGGAGGACCAAGAGACCCAGTACTTC.

This clonotype was found many times. CDR3 sequence (DNA): TGTGCCAGCAGCTTGGCCGGCGCTAGTTCAGATACGCAGTATTTT. Translated, it gives CASSLAGASSDTQYF. This chain joins TRBV5-6 and TRBJ2-3; D remains ambiguous. V lost 0 bases and J 4 bases, leaving 12 bases between the germline ends. Per germline, CDR1 SGHDT and CDR2 YYEEEE. CDR3 size: 15 residues.

The rearrangement joins TRBV10-3 to TRBJ2-1, with a possible D match to TRBD1 (6 bases). The V end was cut by 6 bases, the J end by 7 bases, with 22 bases between. Germline assignment: CDR1 ENHRY and CDR2 SYGVKD. The CDR3 consists of 16 residues. The DNA of the CDR3 is TGTGCCATCAGGAGCCCAGGGGAAGCGTATAATAATGAGCAGTTCTTC. Its translation: CAIRSPGEAYNNEQFF.

The CDR3 DNA is TGTGCCAGCTCCGTCGGAGGCTATGGCTACACCTTC. It encodes CASSVGGYGYTF. The rearrangement uses TRBV28 and TRBJ2-4, with D unresolved. The J call may be mistaken, given a closer DNA end match to TRBJ1-2. There are 12 residues in the CDR3. Germline values: CDR1 MDHEN, CDR2 SYDVKM.

In DNA form, the CDR3 reads TGTGCCAGCAGCTTAATATCGGGGGCGGGGAACACCGGGGAGCTGTTTTTT. Amino acid sequence: CASSLISGAGNTGELFF. The gene calls are TRBV11-2 and TRBJ2-2; D may correspond to TRBD1 or TRBD2 (6 bases each). With 2 bases removed from V and 1 base from J, the gap between germline ends came to 14 bases. The CDR3 spans 17 residues. CDR1 and CDR2 from the germline V gene are SGHAT and FQNNGV.

On this clonotype: With a much larger clone just one base away, this may be a read error. This rearrangement joins TRBV15 to TRBJ2-1, with 7 bases identical to TRBD2. With 3 bases clipped from V and 0 bases from J, the junction kept 14 bases outside the gene matches. CDR3 length: 19 amino acids. Germline lookup yields CDR1 LNHNV and CDR2 YYDKDF (reference sequence). CDR3 DNA sequence: TGTGCCACCAGCAGGACTCGAGGGCGGGAGAGAATCTCCTACAATGAGCAGTTCTTC. This gives the protein CATSRTRGRERISYNEQFF.

Concerning this clonotype itself: At one end the junction does not follow the germline gene, possibly because of a read error. V usage is TRBV12-3 or TRBV12-4 and J usage is TRBJ2-2; D is ambiguous. This CDR3 has 12 residues. The DNA for the CDR3 is TGTGCCAGCAGTACTAACACAGGGGAGCTGTTTTTT. This codes for CASSTNTGELFF.

Turning to this clonotype: Sequence at one end of the junction differs from germline and may be a read error. The chain has TRBV6-2 or TRBV6-3 and TRBJ1-1; the D is unclear. CDR1 is MNHEY, CDR2 SVGEGT, per germline. The CDR3 is made up of 14 amino acids. CDR3 region: CASSEEGKRTEAFF. In DNA form, the CDR3 reads TGCGCCAGCAGTGAAGAGGGCAAAAGGACTGAAGCTTTCTTT.

A word on this clonotype: One base separates it from a far larger clone, so it is likely a read error. The chain carries TRBV6-8 and TRBJ2-7, with 11 nucleotides matching TRBD2. Germline trimming cut 10 bases from V and 6 bases from J; bases unmatched to any gene: 14. CDR1 is MNHGY, CDR2 SAAAGT, per germline. The CDR3 contains 15 residues. In DNA, the CDR3 is TGTGCCATCACCCTACTAGCGGGAGAAACTCGCGAGCAGTACTTC. Its protein product is CAITLLAGETREQYF.

This clonotype was recorded a few times. This chain connects TRBV6-1 to TRBJ2-3; D gene unclear. From germline, CDR1 is MNHNS and CDR2 SASEGT. The V and J ends lost 5 bases and 6 bases respectively, with 18 bases between them. This CDR3 spans 15 amino acids. The CDR3, as DNA: TGTGCCAGCAGTACCCTGGGCCAGGCGAGGGATACGCAGTATTTT. This codes for CASSTLGQARDTQYF.

The J gene is TRBJ2-5, the V gene TRBV6-2 or TRBV6-3; 7 bases map to TRBD2. Germline lookup yields CDR1 MNHEY and CDR2 SVGEGT. The CDR3 is 15 residues long. The CDR3 DNA sequence: TGTGCTATCAGTTACTCGACTCCGGGAGGAGAGACCCAGTACTTC. It is translated as CAISYSTPGGETQYF.